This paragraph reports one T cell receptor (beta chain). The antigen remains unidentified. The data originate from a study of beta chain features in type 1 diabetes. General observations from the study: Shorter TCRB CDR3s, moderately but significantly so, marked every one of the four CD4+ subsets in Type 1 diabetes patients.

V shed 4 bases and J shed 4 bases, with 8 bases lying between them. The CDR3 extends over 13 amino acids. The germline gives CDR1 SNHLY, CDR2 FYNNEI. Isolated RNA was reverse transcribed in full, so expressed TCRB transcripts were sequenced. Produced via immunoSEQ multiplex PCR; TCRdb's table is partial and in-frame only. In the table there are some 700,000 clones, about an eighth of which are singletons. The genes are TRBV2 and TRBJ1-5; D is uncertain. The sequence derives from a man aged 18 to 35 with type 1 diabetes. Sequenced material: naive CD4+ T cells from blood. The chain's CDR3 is CASSAEGNQPQHF. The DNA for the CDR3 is TGTGCCAGCAGTGCGGAGGGTAATCAGCCCCAGCATTTT.